The present T cell receptor (beta chain) was sequenced within a study of early T cells in non-severe SARS-CoV-2 infection. TCRdb ran MiXCR on the 5' RACE reads and lists one entry per CDR3 protein. The sample has about 77,000 distinct CDR3 sequences; over 9% are singletons. Germline V lookup: CDR1 MNHNY, CDR2 SVGAGI (reference sequence). CDR3 length: 14 residues. V shed 6 bases and J shed 4 bases, with 15 bases lying between them. The sample taken for sequencing was whole blood. The receptor's source is an adult who was a healthcare worker with PCR-confirmed SARS-CoV-2 infection or an uninfected control (not recorded which). The chain links TRBV6-6 to TRBJ2-5; no definite D call. The CDR3 loop reads CASSQTLVGETQYF. The DNA of the CDR3 is TGTGCCAGCAGCCAGACCCTGGTAGGAGAGACCCAGTACTTC.